These 26 T cell receptor beta chains were all obtained from the same sample, sequenced in a study of cytomegalovirus exposure and HLA in healthy donors. Primers: 60 Vbeta forward and 13 Jbeta reverse. TCRdb keeps only in-frame clones here, not all; method: immunoSEQ multiplex PCR. The sample table sets out more than 95,000 clones. What was sequenced was PBMCs. All receptors derive from a man aged 30-40 years in good health and CMV-seronegative.

This chain links TRBV6-6 with TRBJ1-5; D may be TRBD1 (5 bases). This CDR3 spans 15 amino acids. V was shortened by 4 bases and J by 0 bases, with 10 bases between the two germline ends. The V gene's germline CDR1 is MNHNY and CDR2 SVGAGI (reference sequence). CDR3 sequence reads: CASSLTAASNQPQHF. CDR3 DNA sequence: TGTGCCAGCAGTTTGACAGCTGCTAGCAATCAGCCCCAGCATTTT.

The rearrangement uses TRBV28 and TRBJ2-7, with TRBD1 as a possible D gene (6 bases). The ends were cut back, 8 bases at V and 4 bases at J, with 21 bases in the middle. Germline assignment: CDR1 MDHEN and CDR2 SYDVKM. CDR3 size: 15 residues. The CDR3 loop is CASRPPRGTIYEQYF. For the CDR3, the DNA is TGTGCCAGCCGTCCCCCCAGGGGTACAATTTACGAGCAGTACTTC.

The chain employs TRBV5-6 and TRBJ2-1; 7 bases agree with TRBD1. There are 16 residues in the CDR3. Germline CDR1 and CDR2: SGHDT and YYEEEE. V was clipped by 4 bases and J by 2 bases; unmatched bases: 9. CDR3 sequence: CASSDLQGTPYNEQFF. As DNA, the CDR3 is TGTGCCAGCAGCGATTTACAGGGGACCCCCTACAATGAGCAGTTCTTC.

The chain recombines TRBV30 with TRBJ2-2; D ambiguous. The V gene lost 1 base and the J gene lost 4 bases, with 4 bases spanning the gap. Germline V gives CDR1 GTSNPN, CDR2 SVGIG (reference sequence). CDR3 length: 12 residues. The chain's CDR3 is CAWSASTGELFF. The DNA for the CDR3 is TGTGCCTGGAGTGCGAGCACCGGGGAGCTGTTTTTT.

The chain uses TRBV7-2 and TRBJ1-2, with unresolved D. The CDR3 has 14 residues. Trimming took 1 base from V and 1 from J, leaving 7 bases between them. The germline V gene encodes CDR1 SGHTA and CDR2 FQGNSA. CDR3 DNA sequence: TGTGCCAGCAGCTTAGAGTACTTTAACTATGGCTACACCTTC. This sequence encodes CASSLEYFNYGYTF.

The rearrangement links TRBV19 to TRBJ2-4; D gene ambiguous. The ends were cut back, 1 base at V and 5 bases at J, with 9 bases in the middle. The length of the CDR3 is 14 residues. Looked up from germline, CDR1 is LNHDA and CDR2 is SQIVND (reference sequence). The CDR3 DNA reads as TGTGCCAGTAGTATAGTAGTAATGGAAAACATTCAGTACTTC. Translating gives CASSIVVMENIQYF.

This rearrangement joins TRBV5-4 to TRBJ2-7; 11 nucleotides align to TRBD2. V gave up 4 bases and J gave up 3 bases; unmatched junction bases: 9. Per germline, CDR1 SGHNT and CDR2 YYREEE (reference sequence). The CDR3 has 16 residues. The CDR3 region has the DNA TGTGCCAGCAGCCGCCGGACTAGCGGGTCCCTCTACGAGCAGTACTTC. Translating gives CASSRRTSGSLYEQYF.

This rearrangement joins TRBV27 to TRBJ2-7, with D possibly TRBD1 on 6 matching bases. Germline values: CDR1 MNHEY, CDR2 SMNVEV (reference sequence). The CDR3 runs 15 residues. The V end lost 3 bases, the J end lost 4 bases, and 16 bases lay between the germline ends. The chain's CDR3 is CASSLRGSNLYEQYF. DNA for the CDR3: TGTGCCAGCAGTTTGAGGGGGTCTAATCTTTACGAGCAGTACTTC.

The chain links TRBV7-9 to TRBJ2-3, with TRBD2 identical over 13 bases. Germline trimming cut 5 bases from V and 4 bases from J; bases unmatched to any gene: 3. Germline CDR1 SEHNR, CDR2 FQNEAQ (reference sequence). CDR3 length: 15 amino acids. The CDR3 spells CASSTSGRAADTQYF. The CDR3 nucleotides are TGTGCCAGCAGCACTAGCGGGAGGGCCGCAGATACGCAGTATTTT.

About this clone: Without the conserved terminal phenylalanine or tryptophan, this CDR3 likely stems from a read error. This sequence joins TRBV19 and TRBJ1-2; 8 positions agree with TRBD1. CDR1 and CDR2 from the germline V gene are LNHDA and SQIVND (reference sequence). CDR3 size: 16 residues. With 7 bases clipped from V and 4 bases from J, the junction kept 14 bases outside the gene matches. DNA of the CDR3: TGTGCCAGTACCCCATGGATGGACAGGGATACCTATGGCTACACCCTC. It yields the protein CASTPWMDRDTYGYTL.

Comments on this clone: Mismatch with germline at one junction end may stem from a read error. Additional DNA sequences in this sample encode the identical CDR3. The CDR3 region is CASSLVGTGGHTEAFF. For the CDR3, the DNA is TGTGCTAGCAGCTTAGTTGGGACAGGCGGGCACACTGAAGCTTTCTTT. This chain links TRBV7-2 with TRBJ1-1; 8 nucleotides align to TRBD1. Germline CDR1 and CDR2: SGHTA and FQGNSA. This CDR3 is 16 amino acids long.

The chain's CDR3 is CASTTSTQRQETQYF. The CDR3 coding sequence is TGTGCCAGCACCACAAGTACCCAGCGCCAAGAGACCCAGTACTTC. The rearrangement uses TRBV9 and TRBJ2-5; no clear D. The V end lost 6 bases, the J end lost 1 base, and 16 bases lay between the germline ends. Germline-derived CDR1 and CDR2 are SGDLS and YYNGEE. This CDR3 contains 15 residues.

The chain combines TRBV6-5 with TRBJ1-1; 7 bases are a match to TRBD1. Per the germline V gene, CDR1 is MNHEY and CDR2 is SVGAGI. Trimming cost V 6 bases and J 0 bases; bases outside gene matches: 4. The CDR3 is 14 amino acids. The CDR3 bases are TGTGCCAGCAGCACGGGACAGATGAACACTGAAGCTTTCTTT. Encoded protein: CASSTGQMNTEAFF.

The chain carries TRBV4-3 and TRBJ2-1, with D perhaps matching TRBD1 (5 bases). V dropped 0 bases and J dropped 1 base, with 10 bases sitting between them. Looked up from germline, CDR1 is LGHNA and CDR2 is YSLEER. CDR3 length: 16 residues. DNA of the CDR3: TGCGCCAGCAGCCAAGAGGTGAAGGGGTCCTACAATGAGCAGTTCTTC. Protein product: CASSQEVKGSYNEQFF.

The chain employs TRBV4-3 and TRBJ2-3; 10 nucleotides match TRBD1. Germline loops: CDR1 LGHNA, CDR2 YSLEER. There are 17 residues in the CDR3. J was trimmed by 2 bases and V by 0 bases; bases with no gene match: 5. The CDR3 loop is CASSQDEDRGYTDTQYF. The CDR3 coding sequence is TGCGCCAGCAGCCAAGATGAGGACAGGGGGTACACAGATACGCAGTATTTT.

The J gene is TRBJ2-7, the V gene TRBV4-1, with no clear D. V was shortened by 1 base and J by 3 bases, with 13 bases between the two germline ends. CDR3 length equals 15 residues. CDR1 is MGHRA, CDR2 YSYEKL, per germline. CDR3 residues: CASSQGAFGHYEQYF. CDR3 nucleotides: TGCGCCAGCAGCCAAGGGGCCTTTGGCCACTACGAGCAGTACTTC.

The V gene is TRBV5-6, the J gene TRBJ2-5; D perhaps matches TRBD2 (6 bases). Trimming cost V 4 bases and J 9 bases, with 10 bases left between them. Germline CDR1 SGHDT, CDR2 YYEEEE. This CDR3 comprises 11 residues. CDR3 coding DNA: TGTGCCAGCAGCCACGGGGGTCCCCAGTACTTC. Its translation is CASSHGGPQYF. The variable domain in full, completed from reference TRBV5-6 and TRBJ2-5, reads DAGVTQSPTHLIKTRGQQVTLRCSPKSGHDTVSWYQQALGQGPQFIFQYYEEEERQRGNFPDRFSGHQFPNYSSELNVNALLLGDSALYLCASSHGGPQYFGPGTRLLVL.

This chain links TRBV19 with TRBJ1-2; 8 positions match TRBD1. The CDR3 covers 14 residues. Germline CDR1 LNHDA, CDR2 SQIVND (reference sequence). J was trimmed by 4 bases and V by 10 bases; bases with no gene match: 11. This chain's CDR3 is CATSETGATYGYTF. DNA of the CDR3: TGTGCCACCTCCGAGACAGGGGCTACCTATGGCTACACCTTC.

The chain combines TRBV18 with TRBJ1-1; the match to TRBD1 covers 11 bases. The V and J ends lost 6 bases and 5 bases, in that order; junction bases with no gene match: 2. Germline CDR1 and CDR2: KGHSH and LQKENI. This CDR3 spans 13 amino acids. In nucleotides, the CDR3 is TGTGCCAGCTCCGGACAGGGGGCAACTGAAGCTTTCTTT. This encodes CASSGQGATEAFF.

The V and J genes are TRBV27 and TRBJ2-7; D may be TRBD1 (5 bases). V was cut by 9 bases and J by 5 bases, with 17 bases left in between. Germline values: CDR1 MNHEY, CDR2 SMNVEV (reference sequence). CDR3 length: 13 amino acids. This chain's CDR3 is CASGPRARHEQYF. The CDR3 region has the DNA TGTGCCAGTGGTCCCAGGGCAAGGCACGAGCAGTACTTC.

The CDR3 protein is CASKGAQSSGNTIYF. CDR3 nucleotide sequence: TGTGCCAGCAAAGGGGCCCAGAGCTCTGGAAACACCATATATTTT. The chain recombines TRBV5-6 with TRBJ1-3, with D tentatively TRBD1 (5 bases). Germline loops: CDR1 SGHDT, CDR2 YYEEEE. The V and J ends lost 6 bases and 0 bases respectively, with 13 bases between them. This CDR3 has 15 residues.

The rearrangement uses TRBV27 and TRBJ1-4; no clear D. V lost 4 bases, J lost 8 bases, and 17 bases lay in between. CDR1 MNHEY and CDR2 SMNVEV come from the germline V gene (reference sequence). This CDR3 region has 15 residues. CDR3 coding DNA: TGTGCCAGCAGTTCTGCACCAGCGGATCAGGAAAAACTGTTTTTT. Translating it yields CASSSAPADQEKLFF.

The gene calls are TRBV15 and TRBJ2-1; TRBD2 agrees at 8 bases. Germline V gene sequence: CDR1 LNHNV, CDR2 YYDKDF (reference sequence). The CDR3 loop spans 17 amino acids. With V trimmed by 1 base and J by 3 bases, 8 bases remained unmatched. CDR3 protein: CATSRGISGTSYNEQFF. The CDR3 nucleotides read TGTGCCACCAGCAGAGGGATCTCCGGGACTAGCTACAATGAGCAGTTCTTC.

The chain joins TRBV6-1 to TRBJ2-1, with D perhaps matching TRBD2 (6 bases). Germline assignment: CDR1 MNHNS and CDR2 SASEGT. V lost 6 bases and J 7 bases, leaving 16 bases between the germline ends. This CDR3 has 14 residues. The CDR3, as DNA: TGTGCCAGCAGGGAGGGACTTCGTTATAATGAGCAGTTCTTC. This encodes CASREGLRYNEQFF.

The V gene is TRBV5-8, the J gene TRBJ1-5; no reliable D call. The CDR3 consists of 14 residues. From germline, CDR1 is SGHTS and CDR2 YDEGEE. Trimming left V 0 bases short and J 3 bases short, with 7 bases between. The CDR3 DNA sequence: TGTGCCAGCAGCTTGGAACAGTACAATCAGCCCCAGCATTTT. Protein sequence: CASSLEQYNQPQHF.

The rearrangement joins TRBV2 to TRBJ2-2, with D perhaps matching TRBD1 (5 bases). Germline V gives CDR1 SNHLY, CDR2 FYNNEI. The CDR3 length is 13 residues. V was shortened by 8 bases and J by 4 bases, with 11 bases between the two germline ends. The CDR3 sequence is CASSAGLTGELFF. The CDR3 nucleotides read TGTGCCAGCTCCGCAGGGCTCACCGGGGAGCTGTTTTTT. The variable domain in full, with the rest retrieved from reference TRBV2 and TRBJ2-2, is EPEVTQTPSHQVTQMGQEVILRCVPISNHLYFYWYRQILGQKVEFLVSFYNNEISEKSEIFDDQFSVERPDGSNFTLKIRSTKLEDSAMYFCASSAGLTGELFFGEGSRLTVL.